The entry below describes one T cell receptor beta chain. Its specificity is unknown. These data are taken from a study of shared clonotypes between healthy human individuals. Overall study context: A couple of women and three men aged 18 to 49 served as donors. Study results and limitations: Read depth was anticipated to influence clonotype sharing among donors. Sequencing of the sorted subsets was shown by rarefaction to be incomplete despite large depth. In having few donors, the study represented limited genetic and exposure-history diversity.

This CDR3 has 15 amino acids. J lost 2 bases, V lost 0 bases, and 3 bases had no gene match. In germline, CDR1 is SGHRS, CDR2 YFSETQ. The repertoire was sequenced with immunoSEQ multiplex PCR; TCRdb's copy has only in-frame clones and lacks some. Altogether under 650,000 clones are present, about 96% being singletons, with the ten largest covering roughly 0.06%. The chain uses TRBV5-1 and TRBJ2-5; the match to TRBD2 covers 8 bases. This sequence originates from a woman aged 25 to 39 in good health. The material sequenced was naive CD4+ T cells sorted from blood. Subset in this sample: CD45RA+ positively selected. Here the CDR3 reads CASSLASGSQETQYF. The CDR3 DNA reads as TGCGCCAGCAGCTTGGCTAGCGGGTCTCAAGAGACCCAGTACTTC.